This is a list of T cell receptor beta chains from one sample in a study of blood T cell repertoires in COVID-19. The protocol was immunoSEQ multiplex PCR, while the TCRdb copy is restricted to in-frame clones and leaves out a portion. This table has under 300,000 clones, approximately 82% appearing once. Sequencing was done on a sample of peripheral blood. The receptors here all came from a man between 60 and 70 years old who had recovered from COVID-19. The CDR3 runs from the conserved cysteine through the conserved F or W. D genes are given only for firm matches. Expanded clones get a size class; other rows say once, few or many, or leave the size out.

v_call	j_call	d_call	clone_size	cdr3_aa	cdr3_nt
TRBV6-2/TRBV6-3	TRBJ2-2	NA	NA	CASSQTTGELFF	TGTGCCAGCAGCCAGACAACCGGGGAGCTGTTTTTT
TRBV18	TRBJ2-2	TRBD2	NA	CASSPLLLAGRSNTGELFF	TGTGCCAGCTCACCATTGCTCCTAGCGGGACGATCAAACACCGGGGAGCTGTTTTTT
TRBV7-9	TRBJ1-6	NA	NA	CASSRSTGGSDSPLHF	TGTGCCAGCAGCCGATCGACAGGTGGAAGCGATTCACCCCTCCACTTT
TRBV10-1	TRBJ2-7	TRBD1	NA	CASSGTGYREQYF	TGCGCCAGCAGTGGGACAGGGTATCGCGAGCAGTACTTC
TRBV7-7	TRBJ2-3	TRBD1	NA	CASSNGQGETDTQYF	TGTGCTAGCAGCAACGGACAGGGAGAGACAGATACGCAGTATTTT
TRBV21-1	TRBJ1-1	NA	NA	CASSGATATNTEAFF	TGTGCCAGCAGCGGAGCGACAGCGACGAACACTGAAGCTTTCTTT
TRBV7-9	TRBJ2-1	NA	NA	CASSSSQVYGAQFF	TGTGCCAGCAGCTCCTCCCAAGTTTATGGGGCGCAGTTCTTC
TRBV30	TRBJ2-2	TRBD2	NA	CAWSKGLGTGELFF	TGTGCCTGGAGTAAGGGACTAGGCACCGGGGAGCTGTTTTTT
TRBV6-6	TRBJ1-4	TRBD1	NA	CASSRSGTGEEKLFF	TGTGCCAGCAGTAGATCCGGGACAGGGGAAGAAAAACTGTTTTTT
TRBV30	TRBJ1-5	TRBD1	NA	CAWSDGTGYSNQPQHF	TGTGCCTGGAGTGACGGGACAGGATATAGCAATCAGCCCCAGCATTTT
TRBV28	TRBJ2-7	NA	many	CASRDSYEQYF	TGTGCCAGCAGGGACAGCTACGAGCAGTACTTC
TRBV19	TRBJ2-1	TRBD2	NA	CASSTRTSGNNEQFF	TGTGCCAGTAGTACCCGGACTAGCGGTAACAATGAGCAGTTCTTC
TRBV24-1	TRBJ2-5	NA	NA	CATSGRKGRRETQYF	TGTGCCACCAGTGGACGGAAGGGGAGGAGAGAGACCCAGTACTTC
TRBV7-2	TRBJ2-7	TRBD1	few	CASRSSPWTGGYEQYF	TGTGCCAGCAGATCGAGTCCCTGGACAGGGGGCTACGAGCAGTACTTC
TRBV18	TRBJ1-2	TRBD1	once	CASSPPTGFGGYTF	TGTGCCAGCTCACCACCGACAGGGTTCGGTGGCTACACCTTC
TRBV2	TRBJ1-3	TRBD1	few	CASSGSVGQGAGNSGNTIYF	TGTGCCAGCAGTGGATCTGTGGGACAGGGGGCGGGAAACTCTGGAAACACCATATATTTT
TRBV5-1	TRBJ2-3	NA	NA	CASSLPGVIHTQYF	TGCGCCAGCAGCTTGCCGGGAGTAATTCATACGCAGTATTTT
TRBV2	TRBJ2-7	TRBD2	NA	CASKMREGLYEQYF	TGTGCCAGCAAAATGAGGGAGGGCCTCTACGAGCAGTACTTC
TRBV6-6	TRBJ1-2	NA	NA	CASSSDIYGYTF	TGTGCCAGCAGTTCGGACATCTATGGCTACACCTTC
TRBV6-5	TRBJ2-1	TRBD2	NA	CASRNAAGIYNEQFF	TGTGCCAGCAGAAATGCAGCGGGAATTTACAATGAGCAGTTCTTC
TRBV19	TRBJ1-1	NA	NA	CASRTPTGEPFF	TGTGCCAGTAGGACCCCCACGGGGGAGCCTTTCTTT
TRBV7-9	TRBJ2-7	NA	NA	CASRRGASGEQYF	TGTGCCAGCCGCCGCGGGGCCTCGGGTGAGCAGTACTTC
TRBV5-6	TRBJ2-5	NA	NA	CASSPYREYQETQYF	TGTGCCAGCAGCCCATACAGGGAGTACCAAGAGACCCAGTACTTC
TRBV19	TRBJ1-5	NA	NA	CASSYLPLGGNQPQHF	TGTGCCAGTAGTTATTTGCCCCTCGGGGGGAACCAGCCCCAGCATTTT
TRBV9	TRBJ1-3	TRBD1	NA	CASSPQGQGAGNTIYF	TGTGCCAGCAGCCCCCAAGGACAGGGCGCTGGAAACACCATATATTTT
TRBV2	TRBJ2-1	NA	NA	CASSGLSSYNEQFF	TGTGCCAGCAGTGGACTATCCTCCTACAATGAGCAGTTCTTC
TRBV27	TRBJ2-3	NA	NA	CASSRLGGTDTQYF	TGTGCCAGCAGTCGCCTCGGGGGCACAGATACGCAGTATTTT
TRBV7-2	TRBJ2-5	TRBD2	few	CASSLGRGSETQYF	TGTGCCAGCAGCTTAGGACGCGGGAGTGAGACCCAGTACTTC
TRBV18	TRBJ2-6	NA	NA	CASSPYRANRRTLTGANVLTF	TGTGCCAGCTCACCGTACAGGGCAAACCGTAGAACTCTCACTGGGGCCAACGTCCTGACTTTC
TRBV6-5	TRBJ2-2	TRBD1	NA	CASSRTGVNTGELFF	TGTGCCAGCAGTCGGACAGGGGTAAACACCGGGGAGCTGTTTTTT
TRBV28	TRBJ1-2	NA	NA	CASSPSLYGYTF	TGTGCCAGCAGTCCAAGCCTATATGGCTACACCTTC
TRBV18	TRBJ2-6	NA	once	CTSSLKGGSGANVLTF	TGCACCAGCTCACTGAAGGGGGGGTCTGGGGCCAACGTCCTGACTTTC
TRBV7-2	TRBJ2-7	NA	NA	CASSLSSYEQYF	TGTGCCAGCAGCCTAAGCTCCTACGAGCAGTACTTC
TRBV19	TRBJ1-4	NA	once	CASSISGAFNEKLFF	TGTGCCAGTAGTATTTCTGGGGCCTTTAATGAAAAACTGTTTTTT
TRBV29-1	TRBJ1-1	TRBD1	NA	CSASPRTGGMNTEAFF	TGCAGCGCGTCACCGAGGACAGGGGGCATGAACACTGAAGCTTTCTTT
TRBV5-4	TRBJ2-2	NA	few	CASSLGGLGSGELFF	TGTGCCAGCAGCTTGGGGGGCTTAGGGTCCGGGGAGCTGTTTTTT
TRBV7-8	TRBJ2-3	NA	NA	CASRRDSDTQYF	TGTGCCAGCAGGCGAGACTCAGATACGCAGTATTTT
TRBV7-2	TRBJ2-5	TRBD2	NA	CASSLWRAAGGQETQYF	TGTGCCAGCAGCTTATGGAGAGCAGCGGGGGGGCAAGAGACCCAGTACTTC
TRBV6-1	TRBJ2-1	NA	NA	CASSDINNEQFF	TGTGCCAGCAGTGATATAAACAATGAGCAGTTCTTC
TRBV18	TRBJ1-5	TRBD1	NA	CASSPQKGQGVRPQHF	TGTGCCAGCTCACCCCAGAAGGGACAGGGCGTTCGGCCCCAGCATTTT
TRBV2	TRBJ2-3	TRBD1	NA	CASSELWTGGFPDTQYF	TGTGCCAGCAGTGAGTTATGGACAGGGGGGTTCCCAGATACGCAGTATTTT